This T cell receptor beta chain is from a study of blood T cells in healthy people across ages. The study drew donors from healthy Caucasian individuals in Russia aged about 6 to 90. The CDR3 is made up of 12 amino acids. V was shortened by 6 bases and J by 5 bases, with 13 bases between the two germline ends. Germline assignment: CDR1 DFQATT and CDR2 SNEGSKA (reference sequence). Alongside a J-beta primer mix, a sample-barcoded 5' primer served in a second PCR lasting roughly 7 to 11 cycles. A template-switch adaptor that had 12 random nucleotides put a tag on each cDNA molecule. MiXCR, applied by TCRdb to the 5' RACE reads, yields one record per CDR3 protein. The repertoire includes around 1,500,000 distinct CDR3 sequences, approximately 28% of them detected once, and 7.7% sits in the top ten.

The sequence came from a woman between 25 and 40 years old in good health. The rearrangement joins TRBV20-1 to TRBJ1-2, with TRBD1 as a possible D gene (6 bases). The sample was blood. The CDR3 DNA follows: TGCAGTGCCCCGGCCAGGGGATATGGCTACACCTTC. It translates to CSAPARGYGYTF.